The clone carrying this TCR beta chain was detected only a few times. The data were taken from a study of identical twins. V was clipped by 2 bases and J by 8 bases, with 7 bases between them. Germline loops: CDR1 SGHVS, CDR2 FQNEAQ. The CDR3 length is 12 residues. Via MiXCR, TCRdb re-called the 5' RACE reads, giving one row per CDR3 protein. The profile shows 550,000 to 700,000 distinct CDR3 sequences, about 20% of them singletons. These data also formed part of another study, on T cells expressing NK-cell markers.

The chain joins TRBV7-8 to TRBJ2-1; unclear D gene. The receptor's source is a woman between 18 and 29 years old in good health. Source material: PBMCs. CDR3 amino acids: CASSLMSYEQFF. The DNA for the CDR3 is TGTGCCAGCAGCTTAATGAGCTATGAGCAGTTCTTC.